A selection of T cell receptor beta chains follows, all from one sample in a study of blood T cell repertoires in COVID-19. Some clones are missing from TCRdb's copy, which holds only in-frame ones; the method was immunoSEQ multiplex PCR. The table shows fewer than 400,000 clones, with roughly 87% occurring only once. The sequenced material came from PBMCs or T cells enriched from blood (not recorded which). Source of these receptors: a young woman who had recovered from COVID-19. CDR3s include the opening cysteine and the closing phenylalanine or tryptophan. The order of the fields is V gene, clone size, D gene, J gene, CDR3 protein. D genes are given only for firm matches. Expanded clones get a size class; other rows say once, few or many, or leave the size out.

TRBV7-9	many	.	TRBJ2-1	CASSSSTTITYEQFF
TRBV23-1	.	TRBD1	TRBJ2-7	CASPRGQSGREQYF
TRBV5-1	.	TRBD1	TRBJ2-1	CASSRPGGPYNEQFF
TRBV4-3	.	.	TRBJ2-5	CASSQVPGRMTQYF
TRBV19	.	.	TRBJ1-5	CASRRDSLNQPQHF
TRBV19	.	.	TRBJ1-3	CASSISAAGRSGNTIYF
TRBV5-1	.	.	TRBJ2-7	CASSLELAGTYEQYF
TRBV28	.	TRBD2	TRBJ2-7	CASVEGTSGRGEQYF
TRBV7-2	.	.	TRBJ1-3	CASSLAPVRAAGNTIYF
TRBV24-1	.	TRBD2	TRBJ2-1	CATSDHSGGAIYNEQFF
TRBV11-3	.	TRBD2	TRBJ2-5	CASSAPASGVEGETQYF
TRBV24-1	few	.	TRBJ2-3	CATGDPRGTDTQYF
TRBV9	.	.	TRBJ2-1	CASSGGGAYNEQFF
TRBV20-1	.	TRBD2	TRBJ2-7	CSASVRGGYEQYF
TRBV13	.	.	TRBJ2-3	CASSLVGLSTDTQYF
TRBV5-1	.	.	TRBJ2-7	CASSSRGSIEQYF
TRBV9	.	.	TRBJ1-6	CASSVAAGNSPLHF
TRBV5-4	.	TRBD2	TRBJ2-3	CASSRGGSGGATDTQYF
TRBV7-9	.	.	TRBJ1-2	CASNPPQGYGYTF
TRBV3-1/TRBV3-2	.	TRBD1	TRBJ1-5	CASSRQGSQPQHF
TRBV11-2	.	.	TRBJ2-3	CASSFLGGRTDTQYF
TRBV19	.	TRBD1	TRBJ2-7	CASRYGQAQRYF
TRBV5-1	once	TRBD1	TRBJ1-1	CASSSTRTGGSEAFF
TRBV7-2	.	.	TRBJ1-1	CASSPLGRDTEAFF
TRBV7-3	.	.	TRBJ1-1	CASSATRQREAFF
TRBV7-2	.	.	TRBJ1-5	CASSYTEFRNQPQHF
TRBV7-2	.	.	TRBJ1-6	CASSADSSYNSPLHF
TRBV28	once	.	TRBJ1-2	CASSFLNYGYTF
TRBV7-3	.	TRBD1	TRBJ1-1	CASSSGTGNTEAFF
TRBV28	few	.	TRBJ1-5	CASSLFVSGHTGQPQHF
TRBV6-5	.	TRBD2	TRBJ2-5	CASGLGRDYRGTQYF
TRBV19	.	.	TRBJ1-3	CASSTNRDSGNTIYF
TRBV4-1	once	.	TRBJ2-2	CASSPGGNRINTGELFF
TRBV6-2/TRBV6-3	.	.	TRBJ2-7	CASSYLAGPYEQYF
TRBV6-6	.	.	TRBJ2-2	CASSYSGPLRTGELFF
TRBV24-1	.	TRBD1	TRBJ1-4	CATQGADEKLFF
TRBV7-9	.	.	TRBJ1-4	CASSFFPREDAADEKLFF
TRBV7-2	.	.	TRBJ2-5	CASSLSNRETQYF
TRBV7-2	.	TRBD2	TRBJ2-7	CASSLKRREHEQYF
TRBV28	.	.	TRBJ2-7	CASSLDLRGSRLYEQYF
TRBV18	.	TRBD1	TRBJ2-3	CASSPSRGDTQYF
TRBV6-2/TRBV6-3	.	.	TRBJ2-7	CASSWDTSYEQYF
TRBV11-2	.	.	TRBJ1-2	CASSPRAGRINYGYTF
TRBV28	.	.	TRBJ1-3	CASSVRQFSGNTIYF
TRBV4-3	.	.	TRBJ2-2	CASSPGPGESTGELFF
TRBV4-3	.	TRBD2	TRBJ2-2	CASSPGLAEFTGELFF
TRBV27	.	TRBD1	TRBJ2-7	CASSHGQGAYEQYF
TRBV29-1	.	.	TRBJ2-1	CSVEFSGPGQFF
TRBV7-6	.	TRBD2	TRBJ2-4	CASSPGATSGRGDIQYF
TRBV11-2	once	TRBD2	TRBJ2-7	CASSPWAVTSASYEQYF
TRBV28	.	TRBD1	TRBJ2-7	CASSSWTGNSYEQYF
TRBV19	once	.	TRBJ2-1	CASSRKGSDAYNEQFF
TRBV11-2	.	TRBD2	TRBJ2-1	CASSFTRLAGGPHEQFF
TRBV7-2	.	.	TRBJ2-6	CASSQIARGGGANVLTF
TRBV18	.	.	TRBJ1-6	CASSPEQGPNSPLHF
TRBV7-9	.	.	TRBJ1-1	CASSFETGGPNTEAFF
TRBV6-5	.	TRBD1	TRBJ1-5	CASKGAGGGNQPQHF
TRBV6-2/TRBV6-3	.	.	TRBJ1-2	CASSFTRDTVPYF
TRBV19	.	.	TRBJ1-5	CASSIPPWQGLNQPQHF